This is a list of T cell receptor beta chains from one sample in a study of blood T cell repertoires in COVID-19. Measured with immunoSEQ multiplex PCR; TCRdb has only the in-frame clones, and not every one. The table records around 400,000 clones, about 89% of them present only once. Source material: PBMCs or T cells enriched from blood (not recorded which). The receptors originated from a woman in her forties who had been exposed to COVID-19. Both conserved end residues are trimmed from each CDR3.

TRBJ1-1,9,TRBV3-1/TRBV3-2,ASRSTGIAF
TRBJ1-1,12,TRBV2,ASTYLIGTAEAF
TRBJ1-3,12,TRBV7-2,ASIPRVSGNTIY
TRBJ1-5,12,TRBV5-1,ASSLTGDDQPQH
TRBJ1-2,13,TRBV27,ASSRGTGVLYGYT
TRBJ2-5,14,TRBV9,ASSVAVWAGRETQY
TRBJ1-5,15,TRBV2,ASSEGSRTGGNQPQH
TRBJ2-2,11,TRBV19,ASIMPGTGELF
TRBJ1-1,11,TRBV6-5,ASRRSTGEKAF
TRBJ1-2,14,TRBV11-2,ASSSPPGQDRGGYT
TRBJ2-2,13,TRBV6-1,ASSESSGGPGELF
TRBJ1-5,12,TRBV19,ASSMTGSSQPQH
TRBJ2-2,16,TRBV27,ASSTRGTGTPNTGELF
TRBJ2-7,14,TRBV9,ASSGGLLAPTYEQY
TRBJ1-4,14,TRBV7-2,ASSPQPGQRNEKLF
TRBJ2-7,12,TRBV27,ASRKTGTSYEQY
TRBJ1-4,17,TRBV18,ASSPSLGGQGADDEKLF
TRBJ1-2,13,TRBV7-2,ASSARDRGSYGYT
TRBJ1-4,13,TRBV12-5,ASGLSRTGNEKLF
TRBJ2-1,14,TRBV11-1,ASSLAGTRSYNEQF
TRBJ1-4,12,TRBV2,ATRAGQSNEKLF
TRBJ2-1,14,TRBV19,ASSIRSGLRGNEQF
TRBJ1-1,13,TRBV6-6,ASSVGGQRILEAF
TRBJ1-2,13,TRBV5-6,ASSLTLRANYGYT
TRBJ1-2,11,TRBV7-2,ASSSQGAGGYT
TRBJ2-7,10,TRBV28,ASLTGVGEQY
TRBJ1-2,14,TRBV7-2,ASSLDGLAANYGYT
TRBJ1-3,20,TRBV6-1,ASSEALSGIVAGALSGNTIY
TRBJ2-7,15,TRBV11-2,ASSPRSGLAGGHEQY
TRBJ2-5,13,TRBV14,ASSQDLGPQETQY
TRBJ2-7,9,TRBV11-2,ASSLGVEQY
TRBJ1-2,10,TRBV6-2/TRBV6-3,ASSPQSYGYT
TRBJ2-7,12,TRBV6-5,ASSGDYPTYEQY
TRBJ1-1,11,TRBV29-1,SVTFLRNTEAF
TRBJ2-2,12,TRBV7-7,ASSSSSGSGELF
TRBJ2-3,13,TRBV18,ASSPQGQPPDTQY
TRBJ2-7,14,TRBV3-1/TRBV3-2,ASSHGTSGRIYEQY
TRBJ1-5,14,TRBV12-2,ASRLPTRRQNQPQH
TRBJ1-5,13,TRBV24-1,ATSDSGQGSQPQH
TRBJ2-4,12,TRBV6-2/TRBV6-3,ASSYVGGLNIQY
TRBJ1-2,11,TRBV19,ASSIQAYYGYT
TRBJ2-2,13,TRBV21-1,ASSKGTGGAGELF
TRBJ2-2,12,TRBV24-1,ATRREGGTGELF
TRBJ1-1,16,TRBV7-8,ASSHLFFPGQVNTEAF